This T cell receptor (beta chain) came from a study of T cell responses to AZD1222 COVID-19 vaccine. Study details: It was second doses at about 4 or about 12 weeks that were pooled.

CDR3 size: 12 residues. Trimming shortened V by 5 bases and J by 8 bases, and 7 bases separated the two germline ends. The repertoire was sequenced with immunoSEQ multiplex PCR; TCRdb's copy has only in-frame clones and lacks some. This table has about 100,000 clones, nearly 95% appearing once. This chain connects TRBV12-3 or TRBV12-4 to TRBJ1-6, with TRBD1 as a possible D gene (5 bases). Sequences were derived from peripheral blood, sampled on day 0 of AZD1222 vaccination. The TCR originated in an adult in good health. CDR3 residues: CASSQGDSPLHF. CDR3 sequence (DNA): TGTGCCAGCAGTCAAGGGGATTCACCCCTCCACTTT.